The source of this T cell receptor beta chain is a study of cytomegalovirus exposure and HLA in healthy donors. Findings of the study overall: A later analysis reportedly identified an Asian-associated ancestry cluster as carrying fewer N-insertions than the approximately 620-donor mean. Across donors, presence/absence analyses took sequencing depth to be roughly uniform.

Primers for the PCR totalled 60 Vbeta and 13 Jbeta. Profiling relied on immunoSEQ multiplex PCR, and the TCRdb table lists in-frame clones only, not all of them. This sample yields 150,000 to 200,000 clones, of which approximately 78% are seen a single time; more than 0.9% belongs to the top ten. Trimming removed 5 bases from V and 1 base from J; junction bases left unmatched: 7. This CDR3 has 15 residues. Germline lookup yields CDR1 GTSNPN and CDR2 SVGIG (reference sequence). About this clone: What it binds is unknown.

The rearrangement uses TRBV30 and TRBJ2-1, with 8 positions matching TRBD2. The sequence came from a girl aged 2 to 10 in good health and CMV-seropositive. Sequencing was performed on PBMCs. The CDR3 reads CAWGGAGVSYNEQFF. Here the CDR3 DNA reads TGTGCCTGGGGGGGAGCGGGAGTTTCCTACAATGAGCAGTTCTTC.